The 28 T cell receptor beta chains below come from one sample, sequenced in a study of shared clonotypes between healthy human individuals (dated by TCRdb to 2018 to 2021). The method behind the library was the immunoSEQ multiplex PCR assay. This is the immuneACCESS table as TCRdb keeps it, with only in-frame sequences that have V and J called. A part of the clones is gone; compared with another copy, unresolved V genes explain less than half, and the rest is unexplained. In this sample the table shows about a million clones, about 80% of which occur a single time. In total, the top ten clones hold 1.2% to 1.5% of the sample. Sequencing used memory CD4+ T cells sorted from blood. The sample's cell subset or site, from its label and the paper: CD45RA-negative fraction. The receptors come from a man younger than 35 in good health.

The chain is built from TRBV5-1 and TRBJ2-6; D ambiguous. CDR1 and CDR2 from the germline V gene are SGHRS and YFSETQ. The V gene lost 1 base and the J gene lost 0 bases, with 8 bases spanning the gap. The CDR3 runs to 16 residues. The CDR3 coding sequence is TGCGCCAGCAGCTTGCCTGCAGACTCTGGGGCCAACGTCCTGACTTTC. Its protein product is CASSLPADSGANVLTF.

This chain connects TRBV7-6 to TRBJ2-5, with D perhaps assigned TRBD1 or TRBD2 (5 bases each). From germline, CDR1 is SGHVS and CDR2 FNYEAQ. This CDR3 is built from 14 residues. V was shortened by 1 base and J by 1 base, with 7 bases between the two germline ends. The CDR3 region is CASSLVGGQETQYF. CDR3 nucleotide sequence: TGTGCCAGCAGCTTAGTTGGGGGCCAAGAGACCCAGTACTTC.

The V gene is TRBV6-5, the J gene TRBJ1-1; D not resolved. Germline CDR1 and CDR2: MNHEY and SVGAGI. The CDR3 is 14 amino acids. V was cut by 0 bases and J by 9 bases, with 14 bases left in between. CDR3 sequence: CASSYSAGLGQAFF. DNA of the CDR3: TGTGCCAGCAGTTACTCAGCAGGACTAGGACAAGCTTTCTTT.

There are a few counts of this clone. The rearrangement uses TRBV10-3 and TRBJ2-7; D may be TRBD1 (6 bases). V lost 2 bases, J lost 9 bases, and 17 bases lay in between. The V gene's germline CDR1 is ENHRY and CDR2 SYGVKD. The CDR3 runs to 14 residues. The CDR3 loop is CAISESTNRVGQYF. CDR3 in DNA: TGTGCCATCAGTGAGAGCACTAACAGGGTCGGGCAGTACTTC.

V gene TRBV28 combines with J gene TRBJ1-5, with a tentative D call TRBD1 (6 bases). Germline V gene sequence: CDR1 MDHEN, CDR2 SYDVKM. The CDR3 covers 16 residues. V gave up 4 bases and J gave up 2 bases, with 15 bases separating them. The CDR3 spells CASSSTTGFGNQPQHF. CDR3 coding DNA: TGTGCCAGCAGTTCGACCACAGGGTTTGGCAATCAGCCCCAGCATTTT.

The chain recombines TRBV12-2 with TRBJ2-6; TRBD1, the table's D call, was not compared with the DNA. TRBV12-2 is noted as a pseudogene. The CDR3 totals 18 residues. The CDR3 sequence: CASRLRGRLCSGANVLTF. The DNA of the CDR3 is TGTGCAAGTCGCTTGAGGGGGCGCCTCTGCTCTGGGGCCAACGTCCTGACTTTC.

The chain links TRBV30 to TRBJ2-5, with 10 bases that match TRBD1. The J call may be in error: the DNA end matches TRBJ2-7 better. The CDR3 runs 13 residues. Germline V gene data show CDR1 as GTSNPN and CDR2 as SVGIG (reference sequence). The CDR3 DNA sequence: TGTGCCTGGAATAGAGGGGACAGGGGCGAGCAGTACTTC. This sequence encodes CAWNRGDRGEQYF.

V gene TRBV19 combines with J gene TRBJ1-6; 7 nucleotides match TRBD1. Germline values: CDR1 LNHDA, CDR2 SQIVND (reference sequence). CDR3 length: 16 amino acids. The ends lost 5 bases at V and 10 bases at J; junction bases unmatched: 14. This CDR3 is CASSLGPQTGPSPLHF. The CDR3 nucleotides are TGTGCCAGTAGTTTAGGGCCCCAGACAGGGCCATCACCCCTCCACTTT.

This clone appeared a single time. The chain joins TRBV30 to TRBJ1-6; possible D gene TRBD1, 6 bases. Deletions cut 5 bases from V and 7 bases from J, with 12 bases between. Germline V gene lookup returns CDR1 GTSNPN and CDR2 SVGIG (reference sequence). CDR3 length equals 13 residues. The CDR3 nucleotides read TGTGCCTGGCACGGACAGCGGAATTCACCCCTCCACTTT. Protein: CAWHGQRNSPLHF.

The DNA of the CDR3 is TGCGCCAGCAGCCCCAGCGGGGGGACAGATACGCAGTATTTT. Encoded protein: CASSPSGGTDTQYF. The V call is TRBV5-1, the J call TRBJ2-3, with TRBD2 identical over 9 bases. The germline V gene has CDR1 SGHRS and CDR2 YFSETQ. The CDR3 loop spans 14 amino acids. J lost 3 bases, V lost 4 bases, and 3 bases had no gene match.

The chain employs TRBV4-1 and TRBJ2-1, with 11 positions matching TRBD2. Trimming took 4 bases from V and 7 from J; bases not matched to a gene: 15. The germline V gene has CDR1 MGHRA and CDR2 YSYEKL. The CDR3 covers 18 residues. CDR3 sequence reads: CASSLRSSSGRLGNEQFF. The CDR3, as DNA: TGCGCCAGCAGCCTTCGGAGTTCTAGCGGGAGGTTAGGGAATGAGCAGTTCTTC.

J is TRBJ1-2 and V is TRBV11-2; D might be TRBD1 (6 bases). This CDR3 has 13 residues. With 6 bases removed from V and 5 bases from J, the gap between germline ends came to 13 bases. Looked up from germline, CDR1 is SGHAT and CDR2 is FQNNGV. CDR3: CASRGVGQYGYTF. The CDR3 DNA reads TGTGCCAGCAGGGGTGTTGGACAGTATGGCTACACCTTC. Full variable domain (remainder filled in from reference TRBV11-2 and TRBJ1-2): EAGVAQSPRYKIIEKRQSVAFWCNPISGHATLYWYQQILGQGPKLLIQFQNNGVVDDSQLPKDRFSAERLKGVDSTLKIQPAKLEDSAVYLCASRGVGQYGYTFGSGTRLTVV.

This clone was detected once. Other DNA sequences in this specimen translate into the identical CDR3. The V and J genes are TRBV5-1 and TRBJ2-1, with TRBD1 matching over 7 bases. The V gene's germline CDR1 is SGHRS and CDR2 YFSETQ. This CDR3 contains 15 residues. V lost 5 bases to trimming and J lost 0 bases; unmatched junction nucleotides: 5. DNA of the CDR3: TGCGCCAGCAGTACGGGACAGAGCTCCTACAATGAGCAGTTCTTC. It is translated as CASSTGQSSYNEQFF.

The V gene is TRBV27, the J gene TRBJ2-2; TRBD2 might be the D (6 bases). Germline V CDR1 and CDR2: MNHEY, SMNVEV (reference sequence). With 6 bases removed from V and 4 bases from J, the gap between germline ends came to 15 bases. The CDR3 spans 15 residues. CDR3 region: CASSSWAGRTGELFF. The CDR3 DNA sequence: TGTGCCAGCAGCTCTTGGGCGGGACGCACCGGGGAGCTGTTTTTT.

The chain has TRBV7-2 and TRBJ2-1, with a possible D match to TRBD1 (5 bases). This CDR3 is 16 amino acids long. Germline CDR1 is SGHTA and CDR2 is FQGNSA. Trimming took off 5 bases at V and 5 bases at J, with 19 bases between the two ends. The CDR3 bases are TGTGCCAGCAGCCCATCTCGGCGGCAGGGAAACAATGAGCAGTTCTTC. Its translation: CASSPSRRQGNNEQFF. The whole variable domain, filled in from reference TRBV7-2 and TRBJ2-1, reads GAGVSQSPSNKVTEKGKDVELRCDPISGHTALYWYRQSLGQGLEFLIYFQGNSAPDKSGLPSDRFSAERTGGSVSTLTIQRTQQEDSAVYLCASSPSRRQGNNEQFFGPGTRLTVL.

V usage is TRBV30 and J usage is TRBJ2-2; 13 bases are shared with TRBD2. CDR3 size: 18 residues. Germline assignment: CDR1 GTSNPN and CDR2 SVGIG (reference sequence). Trimming removed 4 bases from V and 0 bases from J; junction bases left unmatched: 8. The CDR3 loop is CAWTRPGLAGSNTGELFF. CDR3 nucleotide sequence: TGTGCCTGGACTCGACCGGGACTAGCGGGGTCGAACACCGGGGAGCTGTTTTTT.

V gene TRBV7-9 combines with J gene TRBJ2-4; TRBD2 aligns across 10 bases. The CDR3 spans 15 residues. The V gene end was trimmed by 2 bases and the J gene end by 7 bases; junction bases not matched to a gene: 5. The germline CDR1 and CDR2 sequences are SEHNR and FQNEAQ (reference sequence). This CDR3 reads CASSLSGRGENIQYF. DNA for the CDR3: TGTGCCAGCAGCTTAAGCGGGAGGGGGGAGAACATTCAGTACTTC. Based on the CDR3 plus reference TRBV7-9 and TRBJ2-4, the full variable domain is DTGVSQNPRHKITKRGQNVTFRCDPISEHNRLYWYRQTLGQGPEFLTYFQNEAQLEKSRLLSDRFSAERPKGSFSTLEIQRTEQGDSAMYLCASSLSGRGENIQYFGAGTRLSVL.

DNA for the CDR3: TGTGCCTGGAGTGCCTCCCTAACAGGGGGGAATTCACCCCTCCACTTT. Translated, it gives CAWSASLTGGNSPLHF. The V gene is TRBV30, the J gene TRBJ1-6, with 8 bases matching TRBD1. CDR3 length: 16 amino acids. The germline V gene has CDR1 GTSNPN and CDR2 SVGIG (reference sequence). V dropped 1 base and J dropped 7; count of bases not matched to a gene: 9.

This clone is a singleton in its sample. V is TRBV6-1 and J is TRBJ2-3; 7 bases align to TRBD1. Germline V gives CDR1 MNHNS, CDR2 SASEGT. The trim removed 3 bases at V and 0 bases at J, leaving 3 bases unmatched. The CDR3 has 15 residues. The CDR3 region is CASSDPDRSTDTQYF. CDR3 nucleotide sequence: TGTGCCAGCAGTGACCCGGACAGGAGCACAGATACGCAGTATTTT.

The chain joins TRBV4-1 to TRBJ1-1, with a weak D call TRBD1 (5 bases). The CDR3 extends over 19 amino acids. Germline V lookup: CDR1 MGHRA, CDR2 YSYEKL. The V end lost 1 base, the J end lost 0 bases, and 21 bases lay between the germline ends. CDR3 residues: CASSQALRGMSFMNTEAFF. Written as DNA, the CDR3 is TGCGCCAGCAGCCAAGCGTTGAGGGGAATGTCCTTTATGAACACTGAAGCTTTCTTT.

This clone was seen a handful of times. The chain has TRBV4-1 and TRBJ1-1; D is uncertain. V was cut by 2 bases and J by 0 bases, with 10 bases left in between. Germline CDR1 is MGHRA and CDR2 is YSYEKL. The CDR3 consists of 15 residues. CDR3 protein: CASSQQLVMNTEAFF. Here the CDR3 DNA reads TGCGCCAGCAGCCAACAGCTGGTTATGAACACTGAAGCTTTCTTT.

As to this clone: Compared with germline, one end of the junction differs, possibly owing to a read error. The chain uses TRBV15 and TRBJ1-4, with D uncertain. Germline V gene sequence: CDR1 LNHNV, CDR2 YYDKDF (reference sequence). The CDR3 runs 14 residues. CDR3 coding DNA: TGTGCCACAAGCAGTACGGCAACTAATGAAAAACTGTTTTTT. Protein product: CATSSTATNEKLFF.

At least ten counts were recorded for this clone. V is TRBV25-1 and J is TRBJ2-2; 10 nucleotides agree with TRBD1. V shed 4 bases and J 6 bases; nucleotides not matched to a gene: 5. This CDR3 has 15 amino acids. CDR1 and CDR2 (germline): MGHDK, SYGVNS. The CDR3 loop is CASSGQGAGAGELFF. The CDR3 DNA reads TGTGCCAGCAGTGGACAGGGGGCAGGCGCCGGGGAGCTGTTTTTT.

The chain combines TRBV13 with TRBJ1-1; tentative D call: TRBD1 (5 bases). Trimming took 5 bases from V and 1 from J, leaving 14 bases between them. This CDR3 has 15 residues. CDR1 PRHDT and CDR2 FYEKMQ come from the germline V gene (reference sequence). CDR3 protein: CASSPGGGGNTEAFF. CDR3 in DNA: TGTGCCAGCAGCCCAGGTGGGGGAGGGAACACTGAAGCTTTCTTT.

This clone was seen more than once but under ten times. Other DNA variants within this sample encode the same CDR3. V usage is TRBV5-6 and J usage is TRBJ1-2; D is possibly TRBD1 (6 bases). This CDR3 comprises 13 residues. Germline CDR1 reads SGHDT; CDR2 reads YYEEEE. Trimming cost V 1 base and J 5 bases, with 9 bases left between them. CDR3 region: CASSLTGSYGYTF. CDR3 bases: TGTGCCAGCAGCTTGACAGGGTCTTATGGCTACACCTTC.

This clone was counted between two and nine times. Other DNA sequences in this sample translate to the same CDR3. The chain has TRBV4-1 and TRBJ1-3; unclear D gene. The ends were cut back, 3 bases at V and 4 bases at J, with 4 bases in the middle. The CDR3 extends over 12 amino acids. Germline CDR1 is MGHRA and CDR2 is YSYEKL. CDR3 protein: CASSQEGNTIYF. The CDR3 DNA is TGCGCCAGCAGCCAGGAGGGAAACACCATATATTTT.

V is TRBV30 and J is TRBJ2-7; a possible D gene is TRBD1 (5 bases). The CDR3 totals 11 residues. The V gene's germline CDR1 is GTSNPN and CDR2 SVGIG (reference sequence). Trimming cost V 4 bases and J 2 bases, with 6 bases left between them. Here the CDR3 reads CAWTGPYEQYF. In DNA, the CDR3 is TGTGCCTGGACAGGGCCCTACGAGCAGTACTTC.

The chain employs TRBV5-1 and TRBJ2-1, with 10 bases aligning to TRBD1. V lost 0 bases to trimming and J lost 10 bases; unmatched junction nucleotides: 16. Germline-derived CDR1 and CDR2 are SGHRS and YFSETQ. The CDR3 is made up of 18 amino acids. In nucleotides, the CDR3 is TGCGCCAGCAGCTTGGTAGGGACAGGGGAGTTATTTCGATCCGAGCAGTTCTTC. Translated, it gives CASSLVGTGELFRSEQFF. The full variable domain, with the rest looked up from reference TRBV5-1 and TRBJ2-1, is KAGVTQTPRYLIKTRGQQVTLSCSPISGHRSVSWYQQTPGQGLQFLFEYFSETQRNKGNFPGRFSGRQFSNSRSEMNVSTLELGDSALYLCASSLVGTGELFRSEQFFGPGTRLTVL.